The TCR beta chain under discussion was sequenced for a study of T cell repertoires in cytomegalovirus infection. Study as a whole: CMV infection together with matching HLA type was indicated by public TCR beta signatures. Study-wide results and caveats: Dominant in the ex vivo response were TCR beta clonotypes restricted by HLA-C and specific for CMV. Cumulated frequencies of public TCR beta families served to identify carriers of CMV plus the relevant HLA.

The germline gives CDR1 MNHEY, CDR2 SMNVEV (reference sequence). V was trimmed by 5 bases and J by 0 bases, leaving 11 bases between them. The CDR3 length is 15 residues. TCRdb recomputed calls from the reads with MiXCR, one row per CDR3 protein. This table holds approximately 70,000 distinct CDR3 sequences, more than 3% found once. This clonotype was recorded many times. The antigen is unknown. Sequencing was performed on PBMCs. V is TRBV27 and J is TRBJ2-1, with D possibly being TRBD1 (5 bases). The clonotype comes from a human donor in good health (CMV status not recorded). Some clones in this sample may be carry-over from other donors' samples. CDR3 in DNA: TGTGCCAGCAGTGTAAGACAGAGCTCCTACAATGAGCAGTTCTTC. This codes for CASSVRQSSYNEQFF.